Listed here are 13 T cell receptor beta chains from one sample, sequenced in a study of blood T cell repertoires in COVID-19. Clones were read by immunoSEQ multiplex PCR, and TCRdb kept only the in-frame ones, dropping some. Here the sample spans about 270,000 clones, 88% being singletons. What was sequenced was peripheral blood. The receptors shown here come from a man aged 55 to 70 who had recovered from COVID-19.

V gene TRBV9 combines with J gene TRBJ2-1; TRBD2 aligns across 14 bases. The V segment lost 3 bases and the J segment 10 bases; nucleotides outside the gene matches: 9. CDR1 and CDR2 from the germline V gene are SGDLS and YYNGEE. The CDR3 spans 16 residues. The DNA for the CDR3 is TGTGCCAGCAGCGCCGGGACTAGCGGGGGCCGGGGGGAGCAGTTCTTC. This translates into CASSAGTSGGRGEQFF.

This chain links TRBV7-6 with TRBJ1-2, with a possible D match to TRBD1 (5 bases). Trimming removed 1 base from V and 2 bases from J, with 11 bases in between. Germline loops: CDR1 SGHVS, CDR2 FNYEAQ. This CDR3 region has 15 residues. The CDR3 DNA is TGTGCCAGCAGCTTAGGGCAGGGTATGAACTATGGCTACACCTTC. Residues: CASSLGQGMNYGYTF.

The chain couples TRBV7-3 to TRBJ2-5, with a weak D call TRBD2 (5 bases). CDR1 and CDR2 (germline): SGHTA, FQGTGA. The ends were cut back, 2 bases at V and 5 bases at J, with 9 bases in the middle. The CDR3 covers 13 residues. CDR3 DNA: TGTGCCAGCAGCTTACGGGGAACGGAGACCCAGTACTTC. This translates into CASSLRGTETQYF.

The chain uses TRBV5-8 and TRBJ1-4; 11 positions match TRBD1. CDR1 SGHTS and CDR2 YDEGEE come from the germline V gene. The J segment lost 7 bases and the V segment lost 4 bases, leaving 6 bases of the junction unmatched. The CDR3 sequence is 15 residues long. Here the CDR3 reads CASSRGQGVSEKLFF. The CDR3 DNA reads TGTGCCAGCAGCAGGGGACAGGGGGTTAGTGAAAAACTGTTTTTT.

This rearrangement joins TRBV7-2 to TRBJ2-2, with 9 bases fitting TRBD2. The trim removed 5 bases at V and 5 bases at J, leaving 3 bases unmatched. Germline values: CDR1 SGHTA, CDR2 FQGNSA. The CDR3 loop spans 14 amino acids. The CDR3 DNA reads as TGTGCCAGCAGCCTCCTAGCGGGGACCGGGGAGCTGTTTTTT. This translates into CASSLLAGTGELFF.

The genes are TRBV5-1 and TRBJ1-3; no clear D. The CDR3 runs 15 residues. Trimming removed 5 bases at V and 0 bases at J, with 12 bases between. From germline, CDR1 is SGHRS and CDR2 YFSETQ. CDR3 region: CASSRSLSSGNTIYF. The CDR3 DNA sequence: TGCGCCAGCAGTCGTTCTTTGAGCTCTGGAAACACCATATATTTT.

This chain connects TRBV5-1 to TRBJ1-2; D ambiguous. V gave up 4 bases and J gave up 8 bases, with 12 bases separating them. CDR1 is SGHRS and CDR2 is YFSETQ in the germline V gene. The CDR3 consists of 12 residues. Here the CDR3 reads CASSPQEDGYTF. The CDR3 DNA follows: TGCGCCAGCAGCCCGCAGGAGGACGGCTACACCTTC.

V usage is TRBV5-1 and J usage is TRBJ2-7; 10 bases are a match to TRBD2. V lost 3 bases and J lost 10; bases outside the gene matches: 13. The CDR3 runs to 15 residues. Germline CDR1 and CDR2: SGHRS and YFSETQ. CDR3 bases: TGCGCCAGCAGCTGGTCTAGCGGGGGACAATCCTCCCAGTACTTC. Encoded protein: CASSWSSGGQSSQYF.

CDR3 nucleotides: TGTGCCAGCAGCCAAGTAGCTGGGACTAGCGGGGGGGCCACCTACAATGAGCAGTTCTTC. Translating gives CASSQVAGTSGGATYNEQFF. The V gene is TRBV3-1 (or the pseudogene TRBV3-2), the J gene TRBJ2-1; 16 bases align to TRBD2. The V gene end was trimmed by 1 base and the J gene end by 2 bases; junction bases not matched to a gene: 8. CDR1 and CDR2 (germline): LGHDT, YNNKEL (reference sequence). CDR3 length equals 20 residues.

V gene TRBV3-1 (or the pseudogene TRBV3-2) combines with J gene TRBJ1-1; no firm D call. The germline V gene has CDR1 LGHDT and CDR2 YNNKEL (reference sequence). Trimming left V 0 bases short and J 2 bases short, with 7 bases between. The CDR3 length is 14 residues. CDR3 loop: CASSQDPLNTEAFF. The CDR3 nucleotides are TGTGCCAGCAGCCAAGATCCCCTAAACACTGAAGCTTTCTTT.

The chain is built from TRBV6-5 and TRBJ1-2, with 8 bases matching TRBD1. V lost 2 bases, J lost 3 bases, and 8 bases stayed unmatched. Germline loops: CDR1 MNHEY, CDR2 SVGAGI. CDR3 length: 16 amino acids. CDR3 sequence (DNA): TGTGCCAGCAGTTACACCCAGGGGGCAGCCCACTATGGCTACACCTTC. It specifies CASSYTQGAAHYGYTF.

As concerns this clone: The same CDR3 can be traced to other DNA sequences in this sample. This sequence joins TRBV24-1 and TRBJ1-5; 8 positions agree with TRBD1. Trimming at V came to 7 bases and at J to 2 bases, leaving 3 bases not matched to a gene. The CDR3 contains 14 residues. CDR1 and CDR2 (germline): KGHDR, SFDVKD. CDR3 coding DNA: TGTGCCACCAGCCTACAGGGGGGCAATCAGCCCCAGCATTTT. It is translated as CATSLQGGNQPQHF.

The CDR3 DNA follows: TGTGCCAGCAGTCCGACACAGATAAGGGGGCCCCAGCATTTT. Translation: CASSPTQIRGPQHF. J is TRBJ1-5 and V is TRBV6-5; perhaps TRBD1 as D (5 bases). This CDR3 region has 14 residues. Germline values: CDR1 MNHEY, CDR2 SVGAGI. Trimming removed 5 bases at V and 9 bases at J, with 17 bases between.